A selection of T cell receptor beta chains follows, all from one sample in a study of PD-1 blockade in classical Hodgkin lymphoma. Sequencing was performed with immunoSEQ multiplex PCR; in TCRdb, only in-frame clones are kept and a portion is missing. The sample carries about 30,000 clones, around 80% recorded once. The input for sequencing was CD4+ T cells from blood, taken before the fourth cycle of nivolumab. These receptors all stem from a human donor with classical Hodgkin lymphoma. Both conserved end residues are part of each CDR3. A D gene is named only where the DNA matches it firmly. Rows give clone size only sometimes, using once, few, many, or a class for an expanded clone.

V gene,clone size,J gene,D gene,CDR3 protein,CDR3 DNA
TRBV5-1,NA,TRBJ2-5,NA,CASTSRGGQETQYF,TGCGCCAGCACCAGTAGGGGGGGACAAGAGACCCAGTACTTC
TRBV4-2,NA,TRBJ1-1,NA,CASSRTTGAASTEAFF,TGTGCCAGCAGCCGAACGACGGGGGCGGCGAGCACTGAAGCTTTCTTT
TRBV5-1,once,TRBJ2-5,NA,CASRPQGSPQGTQYF,TGCGCCAGCAGGCCCCAGGGATCGCCCCAGGGGACCCAGTACTTC
TRBV5-4,NA,TRBJ1-1,NA,CASSLAGPRGNTEAFF,TGTGCCAGCAGCTTGGCCGGACCAAGGGGAAACACTGAAGCTTTCTTT
TRBV5-1,NA,TRBJ1-4,NA,CASSYVGGRNEKLFF,TGCGCCAGCAGCTATGTGGGGGGGCGGAATGAAAAACTGTTTTTT
TRBV11-2,NA,TRBJ2-7,NA,CASSLERGLFYEQYF,TGTGCCAGCAGCTTAGAGCGGGGGCTTTTCTACGAGCAGTACTTC
TRBV5-1,NA,TRBJ2-1,NA,CASSLEGSSYNEQFF,TGCGCCAGCAGCTTGGAGGGGAGCTCCTACAATGAGCAGTTCTTC
TRBV5-1,NA,TRBJ2-5,NA,CASSPLEGETQYF,TGCGCCAGCAGCCCATTGGAGGGGGAGACCCAGTACTTC
TRBV7-9,once,TRBJ2-7,TRBD1,CASSISGTAYEQYF,TGTGCCAGCAGCATCTCCGGGACAGCCTACGAGCAGTACTTC
TRBV6-5,once,TRBJ1-1,NA,CASSYLGGAGNTEAFF,TGTGCCAGCAGTTACCTGGGGGGCGCCGGGAACACTGAAGCTTTCTTT
TRBV5-1,once,TRBJ2-7,TRBD2,CASSLVAGVTYEQYF,TGCGCCAGCAGCTTGGTGGCGGGAGTGACCTACGAGCAGTACTTC
TRBV7-2,NA,TRBJ1-1,NA,CASSLNSGGLGTEAFF,TGTGCCAGCAGCCTTAATTCCGGGGGGTTGGGGACTGAAGCTTTCTTT
TRBV5-1,NA,TRBJ1-2,NA,CASSLEGEFRPGYTF,TGCGCCAGCAGCTTGGAAGGGGAATTCCGCCCTGGCTACACCTTC
TRBV7-9,NA,TRBJ2-3,TRBD1,CASSLERGRTDTQYF,TGTGCCAGCAGCTTAGAAAGGGGGCGGACAGATACGCAGTATTTT
TRBV19,NA,TRBJ1-1,NA,CASTQEQEDTEAFF,TGTGCCAGTACTCAAGAACAGGAGGACACTGAAGCTTTCTTT
TRBV7-8,NA,TRBJ1-1,TRBD1,CASSGGTGPEAFF,TGTGCCAGCAGCGGAGGGACAGGGCCTGAAGCTTTCTTT
TRBV2,NA,TRBJ2-3,NA,CASSYFTDTQYF,TGTGCCAGCAGTTACTTCACAGATACGCAGTATTTT
TRBV6-5,few,TRBJ1-2,NA,CASSSRGEKLSGYTF,TGTGCCAGCAGTTCGAGGGGGGAAAAGCTTAGTGGCTACACCTTC
TRBV18,few,TRBJ1-6,NA,CASSLLDPDSYNSPLHF,TGTGCCAGCTCACTCCTAGACCCGGACTCCTATAATTCACCCCTCCACTTT
TRBV6-5,once,TRBJ2-7,TRBD1,CASREDRGYEQYF,TGTGCCAGCAGAGAAGACAGGGGATACGAGCAGTACTTC
TRBV5-1,NA,TRBJ1-4,NA,CASSRTGEGEKLFF,TGCGCCAGCTCCCGGACGGGGGAAGGTGAAAAACTGTTTTTT
TRBV5-1,NA,TRBJ2-1,TRBD2,CASSSSGGATGREQFF,TGCGCCAGCAGCTCTAGCGGGGGGGCTACTGGTCGTGAGCAGTTCTTC
TRBV5-1,NA,TRBJ2-7,TRBD1,CASSRGGTGVYEQYF,TGCGCCAGCAGCCGTGGGGGGACAGGGGTCTACGAGCAGTACTTC
TRBV5-1,NA,TRBJ1-2,NA,CASSPQGGGYTF,TGCGCCAGCAGTCCACAGGGTGGCGGCTACACCTTC